The rows below give T cell receptor beta chains drawn from one sample of a study of technical replicates of blood from a few donors. Libraries were prepared by immunoSEQ multiplex PCR; TCRdb keeps only in-frame clonotypes and omits some of them. The sample lists tens of thousands of clones, 85% to 95% occurring once. The sequenced material came from T cells isolated from PBMCs. The receptors were sampled from a human donor in good health. Each CDR3 is given with its conserved first and last residue. The order of the fields is J gene, clone size, V gene, D gene, CDR3 protein, CDR3 DNA. A D gene is named only where the DNA matches it firmly. Size is stated for part of the rows, as once, few or many counts, or as a class when the clone is expanded.

J gene: TRBJ2-5; clone size: NA; V gene: TRBV7-6; D gene: TRBD2; CDR3 protein: CASKGTSLYQETQYF; CDR3 DNA: TGTGCCAGCAAAGGGACTAGTCTCTACCAAGAGACCCAGTACTTC
J gene: TRBJ2-7; clone size: NA; V gene: TRBV5-4; D gene: TRBD1; CDR3 protein: CASSPPGQGIIYEQYF; CDR3 DNA: TGTGCCAGCAGCCCCCCGGGACAGGGGATCATCTACGAGCAGTACTTC
J gene: TRBJ2-1; clone size: once; V gene: TRBV27; D gene: TRBD1; CDR3 protein: CASSPGTGGTYNEQFF; CDR3 DNA: TGTGCCAGCAGCCCAGGGACAGGGGGGACCTACAATGAGCAGTTCTTC
J gene: TRBJ2-5; clone size: NA; V gene: TRBV5-1; D gene: NA; CDR3 protein: CASNPGSTQETQYF; CDR3 DNA: TGCGCCAGCAACCCCGGGAGCACCCAAGAGACCCAGTACTTC
J gene: TRBJ1-1; clone size: NA; V gene: TRBV27; D gene: NA; CDR3 protein: CASSLSVLLTAEAFF; CDR3 DNA: TGTGCCAGCAGTTTATCAGTCCTGTTGACAGCCGAAGCTTTCTTT
J gene: TRBJ1-5; clone size: NA; V gene: TRBV4-1; D gene: NA; CDR3 protein: CASSYINLGLDDQPQHF; CDR3 DNA: TGCGCCAGCAGCTATATTAACCTCGGGTTGGATGATCAGCCCCAGCATTTT
J gene: TRBJ1-1; clone size: few; V gene: TRBV4-1; D gene: NA; CDR3 protein: CASSQERGGNTEAFF; CDR3 DNA: TGCGCCAGCAGCCAAGAACGAGGAGGGAACACTGAAGCTTTCTTT
J gene: TRBJ1-1; clone size: NA; V gene: TRBV10-3; D gene: NA; CDR3 protein: CAISDLGGAEAFF; CDR3 DNA: TGTGCCATCAGTGACTTGGGGGGGGCGGAAGCTTTCTTT
J gene: TRBJ2-1; clone size: NA; V gene: TRBV6-1; D gene: NA; CDR3 protein: CASSETLPSGNEQFF; CDR3 DNA: TGTGCCAGCAGTGAGACCCTTCCCAGCGGGAATGAGCAGTTCTTC
J gene: TRBJ1-2; clone size: NA; V gene: TRBV29-1; D gene: NA; CDR3 protein: CSVYTRVGYGYTF; CDR3 DNA: TGCAGCGTTTATACTAGGGTAGGGTATGGCTACACCTTC
J gene: TRBJ1-1; clone size: once; V gene: TRBV11-2; D gene: NA; CDR3 protein: CASSALTGKAGDTEAFF; CDR3 DNA: TGTGCCAGCAGCGCCCTGACAGGAAAGGCCGGCGACACTGAAGCTTTCTTT
J gene: TRBJ1-2; clone size: NA; V gene: TRBV27; D gene: NA; CDR3 protein: CASSPRQANYGYTF; CDR3 DNA: TGTGCCAGCAGTCCCCGCCAGGCTAACTATGGCTACACCTTC
J gene: TRBJ2-2; clone size: NA; V gene: TRBV4-1; D gene: NA; CDR3 protein: CASSQVGTGELFF; CDR3 DNA: TGCGCCAGCAGCCAAGTCGGCACCGGGGAGCTGTTTTTT
J gene: TRBJ2-1; clone size: NA; V gene: TRBV18; D gene: NA; CDR3 protein: CASSPLELQMGNEQFF; CDR3 DNA: TGTGCCAGCTCACCACTAGAACTACAAATGGGCAATGAGCAGTTCTTC
J gene: TRBJ2-1; clone size: NA; V gene: TRBV13; D gene: NA; CDR3 protein: CASKGRVSYNEQFF; CDR3 DNA: TGTGCCAGCAAAGGCCGGGTTTCCTACAATGAGCAGTTCTTC
J gene: TRBJ1-2; clone size: NA; V gene: TRBV5-6; D gene: NA; CDR3 protein: CASSLGRFQNYGYTF; CDR3 DNA: TGTGCCAGCAGCTTGGGGAGATTCCAGAACTATGGCTACACCTTC
J gene: TRBJ1-2; clone size: NA; V gene: TRBV29-1; D gene: NA; CDR3 protein: CSVDGNYGYTF; CDR3 DNA: TGCAGCGTTGACGGTAACTATGGCTACACCTTC